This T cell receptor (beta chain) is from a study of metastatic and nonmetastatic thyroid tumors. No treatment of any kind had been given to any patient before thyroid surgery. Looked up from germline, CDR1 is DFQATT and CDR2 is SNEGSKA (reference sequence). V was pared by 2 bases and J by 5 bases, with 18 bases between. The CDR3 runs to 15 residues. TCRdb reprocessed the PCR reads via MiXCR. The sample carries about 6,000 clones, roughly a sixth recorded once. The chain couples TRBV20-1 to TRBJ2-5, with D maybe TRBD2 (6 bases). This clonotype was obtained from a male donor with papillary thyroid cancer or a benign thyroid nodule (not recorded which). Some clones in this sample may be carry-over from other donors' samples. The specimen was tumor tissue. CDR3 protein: CSARYTTAGTETQYF. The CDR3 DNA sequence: TGCAGTGCTAGATACACCACAGCGGGCACGGAGACCCAGTACTTC.